The T cell receptor beta chain described here comes from a study of shared T cell receptors in the human thymus. Here immunoSEQ multiplex PCR was the method, and the copy in TCRdb shows in-frame clones only, minus some. The data hold a few hundred thousand clones, with more than 85% observed a single time. This clone was counted a single time. Germline CDR1 reads MNHEY; CDR2 reads SVGAGI. The CDR3 runs to 13 residues. Trimming left V 7 bases short and J 10 bases short, with 17 bases between. The genes are TRBV6-5 and TRBJ1-3; D is ambiguous. The sequencing input was thymocytes. This sequence was found in a human donor. The CDR3 loop reads CASKSSPDGTIYF. Here the CDR3 DNA reads TGTGCCAGCAAATCCTCGCCCGACGGGACCATATATTTT.